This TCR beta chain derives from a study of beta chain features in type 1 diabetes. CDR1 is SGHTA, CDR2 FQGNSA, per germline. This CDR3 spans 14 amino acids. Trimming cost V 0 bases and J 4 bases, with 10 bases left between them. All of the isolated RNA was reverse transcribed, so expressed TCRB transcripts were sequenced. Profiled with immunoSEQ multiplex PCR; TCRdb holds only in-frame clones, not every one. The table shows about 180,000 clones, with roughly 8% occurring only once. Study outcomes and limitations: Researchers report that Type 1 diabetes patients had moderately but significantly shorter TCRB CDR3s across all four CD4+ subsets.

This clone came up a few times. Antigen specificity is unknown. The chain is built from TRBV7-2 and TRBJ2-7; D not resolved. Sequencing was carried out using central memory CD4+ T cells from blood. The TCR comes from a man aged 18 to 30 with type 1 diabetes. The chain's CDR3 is CASSLAPRIYEQYF. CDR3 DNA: TGTGCCAGCAGCTTAGCACCCAGGATTTACGAGCAGTACTTC.